This T cell receptor beta chain derives from a study of Ad26.COV2.S vaccination and SARS-CoV-2 variants. About the study: The study gave Ad26.COV2.S intramuscularly, once or twice 56 days apart. Study-level findings and limits: After vaccination, substantial breadth of spike-specific CD8+ and CD4+ responses was reported. Vaccine and placebo recipients had similar non-spike TCR breadth.

Sequencing used immunoSEQ multiplex PCR; TCRdb keeps in-frame clones, though not all of them. The sample has approximately 300,000 clones, around 84% seen once. Regarding treatment: approximately 18 received Ad26.COV2.S at low or high dose, single or two shots; roughly five received placebo; per-sample allocation not given. Day 63 after the first vaccine or placebo injection was the time point for sampling. Of note for this clone: Antigen unknown.

The source material was peripheral blood, sampled in a trial of Ad26.COV2.S vaccine versus placebo. The clonotype was recovered from a person between 18 and 65 years old who received the Ad26.COV2.S COVID-19 vaccine or a placebo.

CDR3: CASTNYRGQGRAYGYTF. DNA for the CDR3: TGTGCCAGCACCAACTATAGGGGACAGGGGAGAGCCTATGGCTACACCTTC. The V call is TRBV7-9, the J call TRBJ1-2, with 10 bases matching TRBD1. Germline trimming cut 7 bases from V and 4 bases from J; bases unmatched to any gene: 15. The germline CDR1 and CDR2 sequences are SEHNR and FQNEAQ (reference sequence). This CDR3 region has 17 residues.